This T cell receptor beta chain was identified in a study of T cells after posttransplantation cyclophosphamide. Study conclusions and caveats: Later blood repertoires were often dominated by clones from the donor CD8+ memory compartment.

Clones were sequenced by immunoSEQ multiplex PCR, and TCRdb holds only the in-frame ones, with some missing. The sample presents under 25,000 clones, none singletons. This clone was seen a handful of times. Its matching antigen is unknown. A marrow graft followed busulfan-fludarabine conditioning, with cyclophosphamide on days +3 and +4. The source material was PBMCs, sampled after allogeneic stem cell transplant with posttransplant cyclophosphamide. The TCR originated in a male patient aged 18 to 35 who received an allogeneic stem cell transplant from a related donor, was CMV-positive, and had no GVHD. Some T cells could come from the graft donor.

CDR3 coding DNA: TGTGCCAGCAGTGAACAGATGAGCTCCTACGAGCAGTACTTC. Translated, it gives CASSEQMSSYEQYF. The rearrangement links TRBV6-5 to TRBJ2-7; D is ambiguous. From germline, CDR1 is MNHEY and CDR2 SVGAGI. Trimming cost V 5 bases and J 0 bases, with 11 bases left between them. The CDR3 runs to 14 residues.